The clone carrying this TCR beta chain was counted a few times. The CDR3 extends over 14 amino acids. V was pared by 0 bases and J by 0 bases, with 5 bases between. Germline V lookup: CDR1 MNHNY, CDR2 SVGAGI (reference sequence). This sample is drawn from a study of T cells after yellow fever vaccination. TCRdb re-analysed the 5' RACE reads in MiXCR, keeping a single row per CDR3 protein. Of about 320,000 distinct CDR3 sequences in the sample, around 12% were seen once. V is TRBV6-6 and J is TRBJ1-1, with D uncertain. This sample comprised CD4+ T cells sorted from PBMCs, obtained 15 days after the yellow fever booster vaccination. This clonotype was obtained from a man aged 18 to 29 who received the YFV17D yellow fever vaccine. This chain's CDR3 is CASSYSRLNTEAFF. DNA of the CDR3: TGTGCCAGCAGTTACTCGAGATTGAACACTGAAGCTTTCTTT.